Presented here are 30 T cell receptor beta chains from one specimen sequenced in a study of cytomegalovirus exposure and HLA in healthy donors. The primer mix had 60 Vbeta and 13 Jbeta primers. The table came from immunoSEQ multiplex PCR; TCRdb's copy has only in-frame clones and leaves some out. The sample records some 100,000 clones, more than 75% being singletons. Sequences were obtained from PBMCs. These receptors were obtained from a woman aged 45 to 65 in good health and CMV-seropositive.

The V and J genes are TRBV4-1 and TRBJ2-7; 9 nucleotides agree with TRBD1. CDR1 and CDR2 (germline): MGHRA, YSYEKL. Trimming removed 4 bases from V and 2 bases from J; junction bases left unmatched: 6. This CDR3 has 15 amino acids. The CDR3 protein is CASSPGQGLTYEQYF. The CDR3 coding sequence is TGCGCCAGCAGCCCGGGACAGGGATTAACCTACGAGCAGTACTTC.

The CDR3 DNA is TGTGCCAGCAGGACCGGGACAGGTCCTTCCTACGAGCAGTACTTC. This gives the protein CASRTGTGPSYEQYF. The chain is built from TRBV2 and TRBJ2-7; 8 bases agree with TRBD1. CDR1 is SNHLY and CDR2 is FYNNEI in the germline V gene. The CDR3 spans 15 residues. V trimming: 6 bases; J trimming: 1 base; junction bases outside the gene matches: 8.

The CDR3 DNA is TGTGCCAGCAGCGAGGGACAGACCTATGGCTACACCTTC. Its protein product is CASSEGQTYGYTF. The chain links TRBV5-4 to TRBJ1-2; 7 nucleotides line up with TRBD1. The CDR3 is made up of 13 amino acids. The V segment lost 4 bases and the J segment 4 bases; nucleotides outside the gene matches: 4. Germline CDR1 SGHNT, CDR2 YYREEE (reference sequence).

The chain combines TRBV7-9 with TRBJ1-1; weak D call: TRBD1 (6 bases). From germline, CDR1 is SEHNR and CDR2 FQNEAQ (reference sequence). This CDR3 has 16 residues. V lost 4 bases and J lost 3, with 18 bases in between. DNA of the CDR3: TGTGCCAGCAGCTCAAGTAAACAGGGATTGGACACTGAAGCTTTCTTT. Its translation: CASSSSKQGLDTEAFF.

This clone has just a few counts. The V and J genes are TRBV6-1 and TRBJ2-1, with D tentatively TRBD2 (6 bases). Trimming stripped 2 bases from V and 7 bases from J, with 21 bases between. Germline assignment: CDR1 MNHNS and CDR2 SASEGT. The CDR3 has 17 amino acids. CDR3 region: CASSESIAGGIGNEQFF. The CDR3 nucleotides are TGTGCCAGCAGTGAAAGTATAGCCGGGGGAATAGGAAATGAGCAGTTCTTC.

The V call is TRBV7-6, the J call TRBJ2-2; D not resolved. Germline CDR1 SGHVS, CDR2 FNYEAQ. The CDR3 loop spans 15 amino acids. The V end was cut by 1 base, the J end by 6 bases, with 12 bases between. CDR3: CASSLGVGYPGELFF. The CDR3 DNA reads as TGTGCCAGCAGCTTAGGAGTCGGGTATCCCGGGGAGCTGTTTTTT.

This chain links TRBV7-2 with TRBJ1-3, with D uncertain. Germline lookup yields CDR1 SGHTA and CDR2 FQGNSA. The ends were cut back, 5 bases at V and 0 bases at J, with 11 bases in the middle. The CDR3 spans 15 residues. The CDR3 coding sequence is TGTGCCAGCAGCCCGACCCGGGGCTCTGGAAACACCATATATTTT. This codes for CASSPTRGSGNTIYF.

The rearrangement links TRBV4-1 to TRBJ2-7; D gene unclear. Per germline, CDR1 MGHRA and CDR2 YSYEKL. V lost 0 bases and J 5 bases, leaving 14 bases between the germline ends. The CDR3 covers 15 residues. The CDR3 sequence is CASSQERLQNDEQYF. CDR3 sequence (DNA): TGCGCCAGCAGCCAAGAGAGGCTGCAAAACGACGAGCAGTACTTC.

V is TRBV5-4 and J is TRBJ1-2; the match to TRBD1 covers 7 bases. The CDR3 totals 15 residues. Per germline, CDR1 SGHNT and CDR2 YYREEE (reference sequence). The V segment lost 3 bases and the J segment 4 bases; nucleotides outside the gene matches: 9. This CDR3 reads CASSSGQTSSYGYTF. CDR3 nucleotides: TGTGCCAGCAGCTCGGGACAGACCTCTAGCTATGGCTACACCTTC.

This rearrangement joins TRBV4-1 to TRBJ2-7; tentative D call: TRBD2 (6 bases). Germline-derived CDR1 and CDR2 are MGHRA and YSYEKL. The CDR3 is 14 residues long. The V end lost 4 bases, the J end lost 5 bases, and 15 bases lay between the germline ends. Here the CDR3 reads CASSRPNREHEQYF. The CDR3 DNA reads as TGCGCCAGCAGCCGACCTAACCGGGAGCACGAGCAGTACTTC.

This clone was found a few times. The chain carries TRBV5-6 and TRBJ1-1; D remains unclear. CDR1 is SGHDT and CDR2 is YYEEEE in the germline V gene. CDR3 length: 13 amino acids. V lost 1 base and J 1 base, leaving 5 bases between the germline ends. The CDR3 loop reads CASSLPWNTEAFF. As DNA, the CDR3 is TGTGCCAGCAGCTTGCCTTGGAACACTGAAGCTTTCTTT.

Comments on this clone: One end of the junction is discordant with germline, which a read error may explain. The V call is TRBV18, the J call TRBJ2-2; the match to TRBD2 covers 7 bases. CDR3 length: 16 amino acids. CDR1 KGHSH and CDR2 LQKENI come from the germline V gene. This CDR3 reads CASSLFSRENAGELFF. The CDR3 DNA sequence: TGTGCCAGCTCACTCTTCTCGCGGGAGAACGCCGGGGAGCTGTTTTTT.

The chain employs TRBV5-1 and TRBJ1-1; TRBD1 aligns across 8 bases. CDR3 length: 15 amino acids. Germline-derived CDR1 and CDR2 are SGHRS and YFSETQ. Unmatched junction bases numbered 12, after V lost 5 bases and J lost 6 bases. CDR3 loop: CASRRGQGLLAEAFF. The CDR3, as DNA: TGCGCCAGCAGACGAGGACAGGGCCTGCTGGCTGAAGCTTTCTTT.

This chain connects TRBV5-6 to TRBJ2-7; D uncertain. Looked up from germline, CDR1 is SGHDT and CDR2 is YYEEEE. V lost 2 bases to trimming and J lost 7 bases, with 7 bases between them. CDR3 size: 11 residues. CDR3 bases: TGTGCCAGCAGCTTTTCGCGGGAGCAGTACTTC. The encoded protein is CASSFSREQYF.

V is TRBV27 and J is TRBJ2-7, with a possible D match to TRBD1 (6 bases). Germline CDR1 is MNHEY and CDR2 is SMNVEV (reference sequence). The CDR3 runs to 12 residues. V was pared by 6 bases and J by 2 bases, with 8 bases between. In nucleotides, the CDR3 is TGTGCCAGCAGGGACAGCACCTACGAGCAGTACTTC. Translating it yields CASRDSTYEQYF.

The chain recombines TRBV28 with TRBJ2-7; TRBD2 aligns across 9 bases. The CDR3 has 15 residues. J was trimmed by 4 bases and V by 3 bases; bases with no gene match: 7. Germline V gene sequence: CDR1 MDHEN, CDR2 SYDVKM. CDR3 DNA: TGTGCCAGCAGTTTGGGGCGGGAGGGTGGGTACGAGCAGTACTTC. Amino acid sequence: CASSLGREGGYEQYF. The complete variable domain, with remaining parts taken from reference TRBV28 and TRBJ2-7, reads DVKVTQSSRYLVKRTGEKVFLECVQDMDHENMFWYRQDPGLGLRLIYFSYDVKMKEKGDIPEGYSVSREKKERFSLILESASTNQTSMYLCASSLGREGGYEQYFGPGTRLTVT.

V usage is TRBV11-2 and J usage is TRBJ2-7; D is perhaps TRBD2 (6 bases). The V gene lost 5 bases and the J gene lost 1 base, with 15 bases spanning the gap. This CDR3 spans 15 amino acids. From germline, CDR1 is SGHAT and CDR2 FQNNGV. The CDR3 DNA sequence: TGTGCCAGCAGCCAGTCCGACAGCGGGTCCTACGAGCAGTACTTC. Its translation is CASSQSDSGSYEQYF.

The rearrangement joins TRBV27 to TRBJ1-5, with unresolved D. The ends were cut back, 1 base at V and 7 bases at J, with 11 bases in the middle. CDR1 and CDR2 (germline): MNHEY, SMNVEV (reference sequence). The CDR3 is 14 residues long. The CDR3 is CASSLYPFGQPQHF. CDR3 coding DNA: TGTGCCAGCAGTTTATATCCGTTCGGGCAGCCCCAGCATTTT.

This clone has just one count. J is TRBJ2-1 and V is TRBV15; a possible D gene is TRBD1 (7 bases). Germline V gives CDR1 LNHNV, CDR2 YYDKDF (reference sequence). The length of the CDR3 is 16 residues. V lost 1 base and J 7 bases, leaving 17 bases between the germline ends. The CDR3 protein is CATSRGLGGGGNEQFF. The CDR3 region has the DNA TGTGCCACCAGCAGAGGCTTAGGAGGGGGCGGGAATGAGCAGTTCTTC.

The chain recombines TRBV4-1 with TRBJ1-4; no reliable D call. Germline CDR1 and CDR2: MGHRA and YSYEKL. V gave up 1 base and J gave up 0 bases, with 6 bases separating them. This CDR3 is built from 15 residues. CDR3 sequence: CASSQGVATNEKLFF. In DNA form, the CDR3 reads TGCGCCAGCAGCCAAGGAGTTGCAACTAATGAAAAACTGTTTTTT.

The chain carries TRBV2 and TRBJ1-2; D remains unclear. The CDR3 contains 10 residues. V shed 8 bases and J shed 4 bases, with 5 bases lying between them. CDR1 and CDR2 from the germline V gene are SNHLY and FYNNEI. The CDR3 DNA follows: TGTGCCAGCCTCCCCTATGGCTACACCTTC. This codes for CASLPYGYTF.

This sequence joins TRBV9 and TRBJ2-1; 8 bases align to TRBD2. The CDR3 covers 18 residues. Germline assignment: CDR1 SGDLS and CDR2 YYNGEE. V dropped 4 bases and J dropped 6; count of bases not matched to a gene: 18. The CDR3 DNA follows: TGTGCCAGCAGCCGGGGGGGAGGGTTCCCCGCGCGGGGCAATGAGCAGTTCTTC. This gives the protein CASSRGGGFPARGNEQFF. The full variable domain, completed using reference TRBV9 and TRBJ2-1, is DSGVTQTPKHLITATGQRVTLRCSPRSGDLSVYWYQQSLDQGLQFLIQYYNGEERAKGNILERFSAQQFPDLHSELNLSSLELGDSALYFCASSRGGGFPARGNEQFFGPGTRLTVL.

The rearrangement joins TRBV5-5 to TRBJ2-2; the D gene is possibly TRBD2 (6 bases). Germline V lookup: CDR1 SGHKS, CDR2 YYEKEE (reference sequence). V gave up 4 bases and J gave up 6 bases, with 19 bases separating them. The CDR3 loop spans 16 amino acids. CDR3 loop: CASSRGSREPAGELFF. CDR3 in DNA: TGTGCCAGCAGCCGGGGATCTCGGGAGCCCGCCGGGGAGCTGTTTTTT.

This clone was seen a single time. CDR3 nucleotide sequence: TGTGCCTGGAGTAAGGGGGACAGGGCCTACGAGCAGTACTTC. Its translation is CAWSKGDRAYEQYF. The chain joins TRBV30 to TRBJ2-7, with 9 bases identical to TRBD1. The germline V gene encodes CDR1 GTSNPN and CDR2 SVGIG (reference sequence). The CDR3 runs 14 residues. With V trimmed by 2 bases and J by 2 bases, 4 bases remained unmatched.

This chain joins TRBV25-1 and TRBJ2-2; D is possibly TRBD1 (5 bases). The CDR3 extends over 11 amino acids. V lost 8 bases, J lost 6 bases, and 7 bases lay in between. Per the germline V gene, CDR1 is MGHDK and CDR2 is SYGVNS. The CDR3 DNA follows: TGTGCCAGCGGGGCGGCCGGGGAGCTGTTTTTT. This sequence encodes CASGAAGELFF.

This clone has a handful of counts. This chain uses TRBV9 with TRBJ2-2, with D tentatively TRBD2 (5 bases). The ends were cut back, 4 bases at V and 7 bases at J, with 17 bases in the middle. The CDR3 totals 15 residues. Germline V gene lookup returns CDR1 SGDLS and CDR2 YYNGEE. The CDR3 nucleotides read TGTGCCAGCAGCCCCTTAGGACTTAGGGTCGGGGAGCTGTTTTTT. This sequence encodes CASSPLGLRVGELFF. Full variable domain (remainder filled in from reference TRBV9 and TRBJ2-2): DSGVTQTPKHLITATGQRVTLRCSPRSGDLSVYWYQQSLDQGLQFLIQYYNGEERAKGNILERFSAQQFPDLHSELNLSSLELGDSALYFCASSPLGLRVGELFFGEGSRLTVL.

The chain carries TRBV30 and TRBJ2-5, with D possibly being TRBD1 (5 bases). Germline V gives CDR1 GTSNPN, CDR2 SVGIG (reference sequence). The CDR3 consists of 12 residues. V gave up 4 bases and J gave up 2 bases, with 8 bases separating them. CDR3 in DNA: TGTGCCTGGAAAGGGGCTCAAGAGACCCAGTACTTC. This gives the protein CAWKGAQETQYF.

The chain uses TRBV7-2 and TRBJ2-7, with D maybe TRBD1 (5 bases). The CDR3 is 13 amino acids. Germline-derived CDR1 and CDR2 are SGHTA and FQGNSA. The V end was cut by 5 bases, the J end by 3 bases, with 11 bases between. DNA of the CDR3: TGTGCCAGCAGCCCAGGGCTAAGCTACGAGCAGTACTTC. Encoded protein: CASSPGLSYEQYF. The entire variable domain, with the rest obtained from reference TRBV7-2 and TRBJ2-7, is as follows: GAGVSQSPSNKVTEKGKDVELRCDPISGHTALYWYRQSLGQGLEFLIYFQGNSAPDKSGLPSDRFSAERTGGSVSTLTIQRTQQEDSAVYLCASSPGLSYEQYFGPGTRLTVT.

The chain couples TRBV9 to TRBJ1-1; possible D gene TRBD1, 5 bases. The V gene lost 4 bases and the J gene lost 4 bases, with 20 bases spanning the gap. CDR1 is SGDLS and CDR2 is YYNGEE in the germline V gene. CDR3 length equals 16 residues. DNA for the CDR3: TGTGCCAGCAGCACAGGCCGGGAGAATCGCCCCACTGAAGCTTTCTTT. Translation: CASSTGRENRPTEAFF.

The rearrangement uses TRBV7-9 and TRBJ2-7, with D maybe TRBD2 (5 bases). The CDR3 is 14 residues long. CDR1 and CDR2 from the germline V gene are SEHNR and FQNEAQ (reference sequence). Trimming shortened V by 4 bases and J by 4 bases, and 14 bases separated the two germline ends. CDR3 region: CASSSAGVIYEQYF. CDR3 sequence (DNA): TGTGCCAGCAGCTCCGCCGGGGTAATATACGAGCAGTACTTC. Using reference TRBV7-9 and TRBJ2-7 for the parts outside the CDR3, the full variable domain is DTGVSQNPRHKITKRGQNVTFRCDPISEHNRLYWYRQTLGQGPEFLTYFQNEAQLEKSRLLSDRFSAERPKGSFSTLEIQRTEQGDSAMYLCASSSAGVIYEQYFGPGTRLTVT.